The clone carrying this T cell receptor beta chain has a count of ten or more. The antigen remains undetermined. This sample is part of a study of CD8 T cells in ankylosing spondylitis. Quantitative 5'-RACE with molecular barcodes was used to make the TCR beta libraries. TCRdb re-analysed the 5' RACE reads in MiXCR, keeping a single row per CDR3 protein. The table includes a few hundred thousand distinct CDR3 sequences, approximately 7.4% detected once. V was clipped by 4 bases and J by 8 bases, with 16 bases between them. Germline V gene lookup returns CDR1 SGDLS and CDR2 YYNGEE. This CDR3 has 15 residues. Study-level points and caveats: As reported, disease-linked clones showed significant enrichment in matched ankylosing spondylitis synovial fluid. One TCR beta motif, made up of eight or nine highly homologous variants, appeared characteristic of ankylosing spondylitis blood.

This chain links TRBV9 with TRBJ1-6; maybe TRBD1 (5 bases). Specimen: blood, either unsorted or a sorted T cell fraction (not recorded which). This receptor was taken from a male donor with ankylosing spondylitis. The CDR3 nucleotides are TGTGCCAGCAGCTACCGGGGAGGCAGGGATTCACCCCTCCACTTT. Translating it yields CASSYRGGRDSPLHF.